Detailed here is one T cell receptor (beta chain). Its antigen is still unknown. This entry belongs to a study of shared clonotypes between healthy human individuals. Whole-study findings and limits: Generally, estimated richness proved larger in naive subsets than it did in memory subsets.

Naive CD45RA+ and memory CD45RA-negative subsets were split from CD4+ cells. CDR1 SGHNT and CDR2 YYREEE come from the germline V gene (reference sequence). The CDR3 runs to 15 residues. V shed 2 bases, J shed 4 bases, and the junction held 3 bases outside the gene matches. The deep-level immunoSEQ assay was used. Here immunoSEQ multiplex PCR was the method, and the copy in TCRdb shows in-frame clones only, minus some. The sample carries about 610,000 clones, around 97% recorded once. This TCR was sampled from a woman in her 30s in good health. The chain couples TRBV5-4 to TRBJ2-3; 11 bases map to TRBD2. The specimen was naive CD4+ T cells sorted from blood. The sample's subset: CD45RA+ positively selected. CDR3 nucleotides: TGTGCCAGCAGCTTTGGTAGCGGGAGGGCAGATACGCAGTATTTT. As protein: CASSFGSGRADTQYF.